The source of this TCR beta chain is a study of blood T cell repertoires in COVID-19. Looking at the study overall: Samples taken during acute and convalescent COVID-19 were collected in the United States, Italy and Spain. T cells, B-cell-depleted T cells, or PBMCs provided the cDNA or gDNA that served as material.

How the authors handled the data: Researchers report that nucleated cell counts were estimated from reference gene primer amplification. Here immunoSEQ multiplex PCR was the method, and the copy in TCRdb shows in-frame clones only, minus some. The V and J calls and clone size come from that table; D and trimming were worked out from the DNA. The repertoire holds more than 100,000 clones, with roughly 88% as singletons. The clonotype originates from a human donor in a cohort sampled during active COVID-19. Sequenced sample: peripheral blood.

CDR3 residues: CASSLARRNTEAFF. CDR3 nucleotide sequence: TGTGCCAGCAGCTTAGCGAGAAGGAACACTGAAGCTTTCTTT. The genes are TRBV7-2 and TRBJ1-1; the D is unclear. V lost 0 bases and J lost 1, with 6 bases in between. The CDR3 spans 14 residues. In germline, CDR1 is SGHTA, CDR2 FQGNSA.